A selection of T cell receptor beta chains follows, all from one sample in a study of T cells in Graves' hyperthyroidism and ophthalmopathy. MiXCR, run by TCRdb on the multiplex PCR reads, gives a single entry per CDR3 protein. The sample holds approximately 370,000 distinct CDR3 sequences, about 15% seen once. Sequencing was done on a sample of blood. The receptors here all came from a young woman with Graves' hyperthyroidism. Both conserved end residues are part of each CDR3. A D gene is named only where the DNA matches it firmly. Clone size, where shown, is once, few, many, or a class for clones that have expanded.

abundance: many; v_gene: TRBV12-5; j_gene: TRBJ2-7; d_gene: TRBD1; CDR3aa: CASGPGTGGNEQYF; CDR3nt: TGTGCTAGTGGTCCCGGGACAGGGGGCAACGAGCAGTACTTC
abundance: .; v_gene: TRBV4-2; j_gene: TRBJ2-3; d_gene: .; CDR3aa: CASSQASLRGGDTQYF; CDR3nt: TGTGCCAGCAGCCAAGCATCCCTCCGGGGCGGGGATACGCAGTATTTT
abundance: .; v_gene: TRBV3-1; j_gene: TRBJ1-2; d_gene: .; CDR3aa: CASSQAWMLRSSMGYTF; CDR3nt: TGTGCCAGCAGCCAAGCGTGGATGCTCCGGAGCTCTATGGGCTACACCTTC
abundance: .; v_gene: TRBV7-9; j_gene: TRBJ2-3; d_gene: .; CDR3aa: CASSLGGARTDTQYF; CDR3nt: TGTGCCAGCAGCTTAGGGGGCGCGAGGACAGATACGCAGTATTTT
abundance: .; v_gene: TRBV2; j_gene: TRBJ2-4; d_gene: .; CDR3aa: CASRVTLAKNIQYF; CDR3nt: TGTGCCAGCAGGGTCACCTTAGCCAAAAACATTCAGTACTTC
abundance: many; v_gene: TRBV7-9; j_gene: TRBJ2-2; d_gene: TRBD2; CDR3aa: CASSPSGHLRDTGELFF; CDR3nt: TGTGCCAGTAGCCCTAGCGGGCACCTGAGGGACACCGGGGAGCTGTTTTTT
abundance: .; v_gene: TRBV7-2; j_gene: TRBJ2-7; d_gene: .; CDR3aa: CASTLVADSYNEQYF; CDR3nt: TGTGCCAGCACCCTAGTAGCGGACTCCTACAATGAGCAGTACTTC
abundance: many; v_gene: TRBV30; j_gene: TRBJ2-7; d_gene: .; CDR3aa: CAWSLTGQGEQYF; CDR3nt: TGTGCCTGGAGTTTAACGGGACAAGGGGAGCAGTACTTC
abundance: .; v_gene: TRBV10-3; j_gene: TRBJ1-1; d_gene: .; CDR3aa: CAIKEMNTEAFF; CDR3nt: TGTGCCATCAAGGAGATGAACACTGAAGCTTTCTTT
abundance: many; v_gene: TRBV2; j_gene: TRBJ1-1; d_gene: .; CDR3aa: CASDVVGSSTEAFF; CDR3nt: TGTGCCAGCGATGTGGTGGGATCGAGCACTGAAGCTTTCTTT
abundance: many; v_gene: TRBV7-2; j_gene: TRBJ2-5; d_gene: .; CDR3aa: CASSRGVEETQYF; CDR3nt: TGTGCCAGCAGCCGCGGAGTTGAAGAGACCCAGTACTTC
abundance: .; v_gene: TRBV10-1; j_gene: TRBJ2-1; d_gene: TRBD2; CDR3aa: CASSRGLAGDDEQFF; CDR3nt: TGCGCCAGCAGCCGAGGACTAGCGGGAGATGATGAGCAGTTCTTC
abundance: many; v_gene: TRBV30; j_gene: TRBJ1-1; d_gene: TRBD1; CDR3aa: CAWSVRQGRTEAFF; CDR3nt: TGTGCCTGGAGTGTCAGACAGGGAAGGACTGAAGCTTTCTTT
abundance: few; v_gene: TRBV7-2; j_gene: TRBJ1-5; d_gene: .; CDR3aa: CASSLDPARVEPQHF; CDR3nt: TGTGCCAGCAGCTTAGATCCCGCCAGGGTTGAGCCCCAGCATTTT
abundance: few; v_gene: TRBV5-1; j_gene: TRBJ2-2; d_gene: .; CDR3aa: CASSFGGQNTGELFF; CDR3nt: TGCGCCAGCAGCTTTGGCGGACAGAACACCGGGGAGCTGTTTTTT
abundance: .; v_gene: TRBV6-1; j_gene: TRBJ2-3; d_gene: .; CDR3aa: CASSLKRTDTQYF; CDR3nt: TGTGCCAGCAGCCTGAAGCGCACAGATACGCAGTATTTT
abundance: once; v_gene: TRBV4-2; j_gene: TRBJ2-7; d_gene: TRBD2; CDR3aa: CASSQDWLAGIREQYF; CDR3nt: TGTGCCAGCAGCCAAGATTGGCTAGCGGGAATTAGGGAGCAGTACTTC
abundance: many; v_gene: TRBV27; j_gene: TRBJ1-5; d_gene: .; CDR3aa: CASSLSVGDFNQPQHF; CDR3nt: TGTGCCAGCAGTTTATCTGTTGGGGATTTTAATCAGCCCCAGCATTTT
abundance: many; v_gene: TRBV3-1; j_gene: TRBJ2-5; d_gene: TRBD1; CDR3aa: CASSQDRVPDYAQYF; CDR3nt: TGTGCCAGCAGCCAGGACAGGGTGCCCGACTACGCCCAGTACTTC
abundance: .; v_gene: TRBV20-1; j_gene: TRBJ2-2; d_gene: TRBD2; CDR3aa: CSARGTSGLARVGELFF; CDR3nt: TGCAGTGCTAGAGGAACGTCGGGACTAGCGAGAGTAGGGGAGCTGTTTTTT
abundance: .; v_gene: TRBV27; j_gene: TRBJ1-6; d_gene: TRBD1; CDR3aa: CASSSGQINSPLHF; CDR3nt: TGTGCCAGCAGTTCGGGACAGATAAATTCACCCCTCCACTTT
abundance: many; v_gene: TRBV12-3/TRBV12-4; j_gene: TRBJ1-2; d_gene: .; CDR3aa: CASSPLTEYGYTF; CDR3nt: TGTGCCAGCAGTCCCCTGACAGAGTATGGCTACACCTTC
abundance: .; v_gene: TRBV12-3/TRBV12-4; j_gene: TRBJ1-5; d_gene: TRBD1; CDR3aa: CASNQGGGPNQPQHF; CDR3nt: TGTGCCTCTAATCAGGGGGGAGGGCCAAATCAGCCCCAGCATTTT
abundance: many; v_gene: TRBV6-1; j_gene: TRBJ2-1; d_gene: .; CDR3aa: CASSRQSSSYNEQFF; CDR3nt: TGTGCCAGCAGTAGACAGAGTAGCTCCTACAATGAGCAGTTCTTC
abundance: .; v_gene: TRBV9; j_gene: TRBJ2-1; d_gene: .; CDR3aa: CASSVATSPGRGEQFF; CDR3nt: TGTGCCAGCAGCGTAGCCACTTCCCCAGGGCGGGGTGAGCAGTTCTTC
abundance: few; v_gene: TRBV12-3/TRBV12-4; j_gene: TRBJ2-5; d_gene: .; CDR3aa: CASSFVGSETQYF; CDR3nt: TGTGCCAGCAGTTTTGTCGGGAGCGAGACCCAGTACTTC
abundance: few; v_gene: TRBV19; j_gene: TRBJ2-5; d_gene: .; CDR3aa: CASSIGDSTQETQYF; CDR3nt: TGTGCCAGTAGTATCGGAGACAGTACCCAAGAGACCCAGTACTTC
abundance: .; v_gene: TRBV6-1; j_gene: TRBJ1-6; d_gene: .; CDR3aa: CASGRERNSPLHF; CDR3nt: TGTGCCAGTGGCAGGGAACGAAATTCACCCCTCCACTTT
abundance: many; v_gene: TRBV28; j_gene: TRBJ1-2; d_gene: TRBD1; CDR3aa: CASSSGTVGQGYTF; CDR3nt: TGTGCCAGCAGTTCCGGGACAGTCGGACAGGGCTACACCTTC
abundance: .; v_gene: TRBV19; j_gene: TRBJ2-1; d_gene: TRBD2; CDR3aa: CASSSLRVGTSGIYNEQFF; CDR3nt: TGTGCCAGTAGCTCGTTAAGGGTCGGGACTAGCGGGATTTACAATGAGCAGTTCTTC
abundance: many; v_gene: TRBV6-1; j_gene: TRBJ2-2; d_gene: .; CDR3aa: CASSRPGVNTGELFF; CDR3nt: TGTGCCAGCAGTCGCCCTGGAGTGAACACCGGGGAGCTGTTTTTT
abundance: many; v_gene: TRBV9; j_gene: TRBJ2-2; d_gene: .; CDR3aa: CASSEGGGVGDTGELFF; CDR3nt: TGTGCCAGCAGCGAGGGAGGTGGGGTGGGCGACACCGGGGAGCTGTTTTTT
abundance: many; v_gene: TRBV18; j_gene: TRBJ2-7; d_gene: .; CDR3aa: CASSPVGPPYEQYF; CDR3nt: TGTGCCAGCTCACCAGTCGGACCACCCTACGAGCAGTACTTC
abundance: .; v_gene: TRBV5-1; j_gene: TRBJ2-7; d_gene: .; CDR3aa: CASSLGPLGSQGEQYF; CDR3nt: TGCGCCAGCAGCTTGGGGCCCCTAGGGTCTCAGGGAGAGCAGTACTTC
abundance: few; v_gene: TRBV15; j_gene: TRBJ2-5; d_gene: .; CDR3aa: CATSRGEIQETQYF; CDR3nt: TGTGCCACTAGCCGAGGAGAGATCCAAGAGACCCAGTACTTC
abundance: few; v_gene: TRBV20-1; j_gene: TRBJ2-1; d_gene: TRBD1; CDR3aa: CSADRVSNEQFF; CDR3nt: TGCAGTGCTGACAGGGTTTCCAATGAGCAGTTCTTC
abundance: few; v_gene: TRBV9; j_gene: TRBJ2-5; d_gene: TRBD2; CDR3aa: CASSVFAGGLETQYF; CDR3nt: TGTGCCAGCAGCGTATTCGCGGGAGGGCTAGAGACCCAGTACTTC
abundance: few; v_gene: TRBV20-1; j_gene: TRBJ2-7; d_gene: TRBD2; CDR3aa: CSAIPGLGKDYEQYF; CDR3nt: TGCAGTGCTATCCCTGGACTAGGGAAAGACTACGAGCAGTACTTC
abundance: .; v_gene: TRBV7-8; j_gene: TRBJ1-1; d_gene: TRBD1; CDR3aa: CASTPGQGGTEAFF; CDR3nt: TGTGCCAGCACCCCCGGACAGGGAGGAACTGAAGCTTTCTTT
abundance: few; v_gene: TRBV5-6; j_gene: TRBJ1-3; d_gene: TRBD1; CDR3aa: CASSFDRADSGNTIYF; CDR3nt: TGTGCCAGCAGCTTTGACAGGGCGGACTCTGGAAACACCATATATTTT
abundance: .; v_gene: TRBV24-1; j_gene: TRBJ2-2; d_gene: TRBD2; CDR3aa: CATSDTLAGSGTGELFF; CDR3nt: TGTGCCACCAGTGACACCCTAGCGGGGAGCGGAACCGGGGAGCTGTTTTTT
abundance: .; v_gene: TRBV2; j_gene: TRBJ2-3; d_gene: .; CDR3aa: CASSGAAADTQYF; CDR3nt: TGTGCCAGCAGTGGGGCTGCGGCAGATACGCAGTATTTT
abundance: few; v_gene: TRBV7-9; j_gene: TRBJ2-5; d_gene: .; CDR3aa: CASSFPGIQETQYF; CDR3nt: TGTGCCAGCAGCTTCCCTGGGATACAAGAGACCCAGTACTTC
abundance: .; v_gene: TRBV20-1; j_gene: TRBJ1-4; d_gene: .; CDR3aa: CSASGPTVAATNEKLFF; CDR3nt: TGCAGTGCTAGTGGGCCAACGGTCGCTGCAACTAATGAAAAACTGTTTTTT